This TCR beta chain emerged from a study of T cell responses to AZD1222 COVID-19 vaccine. Repertoires were generated with immunoSEQ multiplex PCR, while TCRdb's copy carries only in-frame clones and drops some. This sample carries 55,000 to 90,000 clones, around four fifths of them seen once, and the ten largest clones take more than 5%. Losses at the gene ends were 6 bases for V and 5 bases for J; bases not matched to a gene: 12. There are 15 residues in the CDR3. Looked up from germline, CDR1 is MDHEN and CDR2 is SYDVKM. The sequencing here drew on peripheral blood, taken on day 0 of AZD1222 vaccination. This chain uses TRBV28 with TRBJ1-1, with 7 bases matching TRBD1. The clonotype originates from an adult in good health. CDR3 nucleotides: TGTGCCAGCAGACAACCAGGGGGGGGAGGGACTGAAGCTTTCTTT. Its protein product is CASRQPGGGGTEAFF. The whole variable domain, remainder taken from reference TRBV28 and TRBJ1-1, is DVKVTQSSRYLVKRTGEKVFLECVQDMDHENMFWYRQDPGLGLRLIYFSYDVKMKEKGDIPEGYSVSREKKERFSLILESASTNQTSMYLCASRQPGGGGTEAFFGQGTRLTVV.